The T cell receptor (beta chain) under discussion was sequenced for a study of blood T cell repertoires in COVID-19. Libraries were prepared by immunoSEQ multiplex PCR; TCRdb keeps only in-frame clonotypes and omits some of them. The sample comprises around 37,000 clones, about nine tenths of which are singletons, and just under 2% rests with the top ten. Sequencing was carried out using peripheral blood. The clonotype originates from a man aged 50 or older with active or convalescent COVID-19.

The CDR3 nucleotides are TGTGCCTGGAGTGTACCCGCCACTAGCGGGACCTCCTGGCAGTTCTTC. It is translated as CAWSVPATSGTSWQFF. The chain employs TRBV30 and TRBJ2-1; 10 nucleotides line up with TRBD2. V was clipped by 0 bases and J by 12 bases; unmatched bases: 14. Germline V gene sequence: CDR1 GTSNPN, CDR2 SVGIG (reference sequence). This CDR3 is built from 16 residues.